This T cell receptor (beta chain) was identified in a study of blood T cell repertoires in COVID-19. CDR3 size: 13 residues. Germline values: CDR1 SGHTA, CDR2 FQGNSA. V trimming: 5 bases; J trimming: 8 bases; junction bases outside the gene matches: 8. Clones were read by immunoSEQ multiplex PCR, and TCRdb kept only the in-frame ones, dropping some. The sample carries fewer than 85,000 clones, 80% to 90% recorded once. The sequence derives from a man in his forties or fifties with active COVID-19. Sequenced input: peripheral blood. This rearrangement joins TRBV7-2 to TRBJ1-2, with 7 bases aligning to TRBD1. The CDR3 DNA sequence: TGTGCCAGCAGCACGACAGGGTCGAGGGGCTACACCTTC. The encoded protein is CASSTTGSRGYTF.